This entry is about one TCR beta chain. What it recognizes is unknown. Only in-frame clones appear in the TCRdb table, and some are missing; sequencing was by immunoSEQ multiplex PCR. Of around 2.3 million clones in the sample, approximately 95% were seen once. The source of the sample is a study of shared clonotypes between healthy human individuals. Study-wide points: Clonotypes not shared had lower generation probabilities than those common to all four donors. Represented diversity (both genetic and exposure-history) was limited by the small number of donors. What naive subsets generally showed was a larger estimated richness than memory subsets showed.

V was trimmed by 10 bases and J by 1 base, leaving 10 bases between them. The CDR3 loop spans 12 amino acids. CDR1 and CDR2 (germline): ENHRY, SYGVKD. This receptor was taken from a man between 18 and 29 years old in good health. Sequences were obtained from naive CD4+ T cells sorted from blood. Noted subset: CD45RA+ positively selected. The chain carries TRBV10-3 and TRBJ1-2; weak D call: TRBD1 (6 bases). The CDR3 region has the DNA TGTGCCACGAACAGGGATAACTATGGCTACACCTTC. Amino acids: CATNRDNYGYTF.